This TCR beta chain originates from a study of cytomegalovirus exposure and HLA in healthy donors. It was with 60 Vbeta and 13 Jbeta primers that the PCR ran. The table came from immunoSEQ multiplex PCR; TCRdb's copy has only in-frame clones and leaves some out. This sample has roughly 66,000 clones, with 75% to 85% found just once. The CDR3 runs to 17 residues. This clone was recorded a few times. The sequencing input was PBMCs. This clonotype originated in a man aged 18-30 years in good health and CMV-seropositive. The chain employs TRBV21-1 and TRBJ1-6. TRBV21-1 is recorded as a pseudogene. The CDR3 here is CARHLREAGKANSPLHF. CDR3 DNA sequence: TGTGCCAGACATCTAAGGGAGGCAGGGAAGGCTAATTCACCCCTCCACTTT.